This T cell receptor beta chain was identified during a study of CD8+ T cells in alopecia areata. General study results and limits: Mice showed TCR sharing more clearly than patients did, possibly owing to HLA. Scalp clonality and expanded CD8+ clones among the top 100 fell significantly with tofacitinib.

Sequencing relied on a cDNA template that was reverse transcribed from extracted RNA. Some clones are missing from TCRdb's copy, which holds only in-frame ones; the method was immunoSEQ multiplex PCR. The table shows 200,000 to 250,000 clones, with under 60% occurring only once. Turning to this clone: Its antigen is currently unknown.

The germline V gene has CDR1 SQVTM and CDR2 ANQGSEA. The CDR3 is 13 residues long. The V end lost 6 bases, the J end lost 0 bases, and 11 bases lay between the germline ends. The treatment: oral pan-JAK inhibitor, 5-10 mg twice daily. The sequence was obtained from a human donor with alopecia areata. The sample here was CD4+ T cells sorted from blood, taken at week 4, from a patient treated with tofacitinib. The chain has TRBV29-1 and TRBJ1-1; no definite D call. The CDR3 nucleotides read TGCAGCGTCCTCAGACTTTTGAACACTGAAGCTTTCTTT. It translates to CSVLRLLNTEAFF.